The present entry profiles one TCR beta chain with its context. Its antigen is unidentified. The source of the sample is a study of graft-versus-host responses after intestinal transplantation. Looking at the study overall: Those transplanted obtained multivisceral, liver-intestinal, or isolated intestinal grafts.

Sequencing used immunoSEQ multiplex PCR; TCRdb keeps in-frame clones, though not all of them. The sample gives fewer than 5,500 clones, over 75% of which show up once; over 9.5% is in the top ten. This CDR3 has 17 amino acids. The germline gives CDR1 SGHRS, CDR2 YFSETQ. V gave up 3 bases and J gave up 0 bases, with 16 bases separating them. General study findings and limits: Some patients had graft-donor T cell macrochimerism. In their allografts, the ratios of graft-versus-host to host-versus-graft T cell clones were high.

Investigators treated the graft tissue so that it released intraepithelial and lamina propria lymphocytes. Sequenced material: ileum tissue, taken 156 days after intestinal transplant. This sequence originates from a human patient who received an intestinal transplant, so some T cells may come from the graft donor. This chain joins TRBV5-1 and TRBJ1-5; D might be TRBD1 (5 bases). CDR3 in amino acids: CASSSPDSTNSNQPQHF. For the CDR3, the DNA is TGCGCCAGCAGCTCTCCCGACAGCACGAATAGCAATCAGCCCCAGCATTTT. The full variable domain, its missing parts supplied by reference TRBV5-1 and TRBJ1-5, is KAGVTQTPRYLIKTRGQQVTLSCSPISGHRSVSWYQQTPGQGLQFLFEYFSETQRNKGNFPGRFSGRQFSNSRSEMNVSTLELGDSALYLCASSSPDSTNSNQPQHFGDGTRLSIL.